These T cell receptor beta chains were read from a single sample in a study of CD8+ T cells in alopecia areata. This table comes from immunoSEQ multiplex PCR, and its TCRdb copy is limited to in-frame clones, with some not included. The sample contains fewer than 70,000 clones, roughly 40% of which appear only once. What was sequenced was NKG2D-low CD8+ T cells sorted from blood. The receptors come from a human donor with alopecia areata. The CDR3 runs from the conserved cysteine through the conserved F or W. The D gene is left open where the match is weak. The size of a clone is reported for some rows only, either as once, few or many, or as a class for expanded clones.

NA	NA	TRBV6-5	TRBJ2-3	CASGPSPDTQYF	TGTGCCAGCGGCCCCAGTCCAGATACGCAGTATTTT
NA	TRBD1	TRBV7-9	TRBJ2-6	CASSTLGGYGANVLTF	TGTGCCAGCAGCACCCTAGGGGGCTATGGGGCCAACGTCCTGACTTTC
few	TRBD1	TRBV10-3	TRBJ1-5	CAISESSGGIQPQHF	TGTGCCATCAGTGAGTCTTCAGGGGGTATTCAGCCCCAGCATTTT
NA	TRBD1	TRBV29-1	TRBJ2-7	CSVEDPGTGTYEQYF	TGCAGCGTTGAAGATCCCGGGACAGGGACCTACGAGCAGTACTTC
few	NA	TRBV10-3	TRBJ1-5	CATEPGHSNQPQHF	TGTGCCACCGAACCGGGGCATAGCAATCAGCCCCAGCATTTT
few	NA	TRBV29-1	TRBJ2-7	CSVSTDTYEQYF	TGCAGCGTTTCGACAGATACCTACGAGCAGTACTTC
once	NA	TRBV5-1	TRBJ2-7	CASSLGQGGDEQYF	TGCGCCAGCAGCTTGGGTCAGGGTGGCGACGAGCAGTACTTC
NA	TRBD1	TRBV15	TRBJ2-1	CATSRDRSGNEQFF	TGTGCCACCAGCCGGGACAGGTCAGGCAATGAGCAGTTCTTC
few	NA	TRBV19	TRBJ1-5	CASSIEAQPQHF	TGTGCCAGTAGTATAGAGGCTCAGCCCCAGCATTTT
NA	NA	TRBV7-6	TRBJ2-2	CASSLDARATGELFF	TGTGCCAGCAGCTTAGACGCCCGGGCCACCGGGGAGCTGTTTTTT
NA	NA	TRBV5-6	TRBJ2-7	CASSSISYYEQYF	TGTGCCAGCAGTAGTATCTCTTACTACGAGCAGTACTTC
NA	TRBD2	TRBV18	TRBJ2-5	CASSPTSGFASQYF	TGTGCCAGCTCACCCACTAGCGGCTTCGCGTCCCAGTACTTC
NA	TRBD2	TRBV15	TRBJ2-7	CATSSYTGGYEQYF	TGTGCCACCAGCAGTTACACGGGGGGCTACGAGCAGTACTTC
many	NA	TRBV6-4	TRBJ2-3	CASSEGLGGSDTQYF	TGTGCCAGCAGTGAGGGCCTTGGTGGGTCAGATACGCAGTATTTT
medium-sized	NA	TRBV28	TRBJ1-5	CASTSLRGPQHF	TGTGCCAGCACTTCTCTACGTGGGCCCCAGCATTTT
once	NA	TRBV5-6	TRBJ2-7	CASSTEYEQYF	TGTGCCAGCAGCACCGAGTACGAGCAGTACTTC
NA	TRBD1	TRBV30	TRBJ1-2	CAWSVTGGSNGYTF	TGTGCCTGGAGTGTAACAGGGGGTTCTAATGGCTACACCTTC
NA	TRBD1	TRBV29-1	TRBJ2-7	CSVAPGTGVIEQYF	TGCAGCGTTGCCCCCGGGACAGGGGTGATCGAGCAGTACTTC
NA	NA	TRBV5-1	TRBJ2-7	CASSLEMRDYYEQYF	TGCGCCAGCAGCTTGGAGATGCGAGATTACTACGAGCAGTACTTC
once	NA	TRBV30	TRBJ1-2	CAWSEGQAYFGYTF	TGTGCCTGGTCAGAAGGGCAGGCCTACTTTGGCTACACCTTC
once	NA	TRBV5-1	TRBJ2-1	CASSLDRNEQFF	TGCGCCAGCAGCTTGGACCGAAATGAGCAGTTCTTC
NA	NA	TRBV2	TRBJ2-5	CAREGPDRETQYF	TGTGCCAGAGAGGGGCCGGACCGAGAGACCCAGTACTTC
NA	NA	TRBV7-9	TRBJ2-2	CASSHTGELFF	TGTGCCAGCAGCCATACCGGGGAGCTGTTTTTT
few	NA	TRBV29-1	TRBJ2-1	CSLRGGYYNEQFF	TGCAGCCTCCGAGGGGGATACTACAATGAGCAGTTCTTC
NA	NA	TRBV27	TRBJ2-2	CASSPATGELFF	TGTGCCAGCAGTCCCGCAACCGGGGAGCTGTTTTTT
NA	TRBD1	TRBV29-1	TRBJ2-7	CSVVFRTGGYEQYF	TGCAGCGTGGTGTTTAGGACAGGGGGTTACGAGCAGTACTTC
few	NA	TRBV29-1	TRBJ2-7	CSALYGTRRYF	TGCAGCGCCCTTTACGGGACCAGGCGGTACTTC
few	NA	TRBV5-5	TRBJ2-5	CASSFRVETQYF	TGTGCCAGCAGCTTTCGGGTGGAGACCCAGTACTTC
few	NA	TRBV29-1	TRBJ2-7	CSVEGLEYEQYF	TGCAGCGTTGAGGGGTTAGAGTACGAGCAGTACTTC
NA	TRBD1	TRBV6-6	TRBJ2-7	CASSWETGGYEQYF	TGTGCCAGCAGTTGGGAGACAGGGGGGTACGAGCAGTACTTC
NA	NA	TRBV29-1	TRBJ2-7	CSVEEGQPYEQYF	TGCAGCGTTGAAGAGGGACAACCATACGAGCAGTACTTC
once	NA	TRBV29-1	TRBJ1-1	CSVLPIGTEAFF	TGCAGCGTTTTGCCGATCGGGACTGAAGCTTTCTTT
NA	TRBD2	TRBV14	TRBJ2-1	CASSQGPGLAGGNEQFF	TGTGCCAGCAGCCAAGGTCCTGGCCTAGCGGGAGGTAACGAGCAGTTCTTC
few	NA	TRBV7-9	TRBJ2-6	CASSFPIISGANVLTF	TGTGCCAGCAGCTTCCCCATTATCTCTGGGGCCAACGTCCTGACTTTC
once	NA	TRBV29-1	TRBJ1-3	CSVGGSSGVSGNTIYF	TGCAGCGTTGGAGGTAGCTCGGGGGTCTCTGGAAACACCATATATTTT
NA	NA	TRBV7-9	TRBJ2-7	CASSFRYHEQYF	TGTGCCAGCAGCTTTCGGTATCACGAGCAGTACTTC
many	NA	TRBV16	TRBJ1-1	CASSQYQRMPLF	TGTGCCAGCAGCCAATACCAACGAATGCCGCTCTTT
NA	TRBD2	TRBV5-1	TRBJ2-7	CASSLVAGVSYEQYF	TGCGCCAGCAGCTTGGTCGCGGGAGTCTCCTACGAGCAGTACTTC
few	NA	TRBV7-9	TRBJ1-1	CASSLGPSEAFF	TGTGCCAGCAGCTTGGGTCCCTCTGAAGCTTTCTTT
NA	TRBD2	TRBV7-2	TRBJ2-7	CASSLALAGTYEQYF	TGTGCCAGCAGCTTAGCACTAGCGGGGACCTACGAGCAGTACTTC
NA	TRBD1	TRBV5-1	TRBJ1-2	CASSSGTGRFGYTF	TGCGCCAGCAGCAGTGGGACAGGGAGGTTTGGCTACACCTTC
NA	TRBD2	TRBV27	TRBJ2-5	CASSLSASGRIRQETQYF	TGTGCCAGCAGTTTGTCGGCTAGCGGGAGAATAAGGCAAGAGACCCAGTACTTC
NA	NA	TRBV28	TRBJ2-1	CASIDRLTYSYNEQFF	TGTGCCAGCATTGATCGTCTTACCTACTCCTACAATGAGCAGTTCTTC
few	NA	TRBV29-1	TRBJ2-7	CSADGGYEQYF	TGCAGCGCCGATGGGGGGTACGAGCAGTACTTC
NA	TRBD2	TRBV7-9	TRBJ2-1	CASSSRLAGGRNEQFF	TGTGCCAGCAGCTCCCGACTAGCGGGAGGACGGAATGAGCAGTTCTTC
few	TRBD1	TRBV29-1	TRBJ1-2	CSVEGQMSNYGYTF	TGCAGCGTAGAGGGACAGATGTCTAACTATGGCTACACCTTC
NA	TRBD1	TRBV30	TRBJ2-7	CAWSVQGFHEQYF	TGTGCCTGGAGTGTACAGGGGTTCCACGAGCAGTACTTC
NA	NA	TRBV19	TRBJ2-5	CASSIPGRETQYF	TGTGCCAGTAGTATTCCGGGCCGAGAGACCCAGTACTTC
NA	NA	TRBV7-3	TRBJ2-7	CASSPWQGYEQYF	TGTGCCAGCAGCCCCTGGCAGGGCTACGAGCAGTACTTC
NA	NA	TRBV9	TRBJ2-3	CASSDSESTDTQYF	TGTGCCAGCAGCGATAGCGAAAGCACAGATACGCAGTATTTT
NA	TRBD2	TRBV5-6	TRBJ2-1	CASAPGTSGREQFF	TGTGCCAGCGCTCCCGGGACTAGCGGACGTGAGCAGTTCTTC
once	NA	TRBV27	TRBJ2-7	CASSFGQGFYEQYF	TGTGCCAGCAGTTTCGGGCAGGGGTTCTACGAGCAGTACTTC
few	TRBD2	TRBV28	TRBJ2-1	CASRREGYNEQFF	TGTGCCAGCCGGCGGGAGGGCTACAATGAGCAGTTCTTC